The clone carrying this T cell receptor (beta chain) was counted a few times. Germline loops: CDR1 SGHVS, CDR2 FQNEAQ. The ends were cut back, 1 base at V and 4 bases at J, with 8 bases in the middle. The CDR3 is made up of 13 amino acids. The entry originates in a study of blood T cells in healthy people across ages. PCR was performed a second time for about 7 to 11 cycles using a sample-barcoded 5' primer and a J-beta primer mix. TCRdb called the 5' RACE reads again in MiXCR, with one record for every CDR3 protein. This table has approximately 2,000,000 distinct CDR3 sequences, around 40% appearing once.

This clonotype was sampled from a human donor in good health. Input material: blood. The chain employs TRBV7-8 and TRBJ2-7; D is unclear. DNA for the CDR3: TGTGCCAGCAGCTTAGATATCTTTTACGAGCAGTACTTC. Encoded protein: CASSLDIFYEQYF.